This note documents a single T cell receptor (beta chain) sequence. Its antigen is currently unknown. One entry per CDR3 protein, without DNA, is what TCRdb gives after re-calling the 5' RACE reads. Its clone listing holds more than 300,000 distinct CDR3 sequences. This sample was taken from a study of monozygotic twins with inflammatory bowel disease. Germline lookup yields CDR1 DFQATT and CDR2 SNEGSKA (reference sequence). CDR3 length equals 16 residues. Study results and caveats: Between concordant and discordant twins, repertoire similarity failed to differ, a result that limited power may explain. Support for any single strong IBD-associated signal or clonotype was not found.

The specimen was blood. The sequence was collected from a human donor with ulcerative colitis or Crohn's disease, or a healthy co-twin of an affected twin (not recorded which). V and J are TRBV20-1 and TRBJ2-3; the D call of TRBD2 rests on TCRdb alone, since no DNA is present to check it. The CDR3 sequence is CSARALAGGLTDTQYF.